This TCR beta chain was recovered during a study of blood T cells in healthy people across ages. This clonotype is a singleton in its sample. Antigen unknown. The junction departs from the called germline gene at one end, perhaps through a read error. Study-wide results and limits: Estimated diversity across one million T cells was deemed an underestimate.

A sample-barcoded 5' primer and a J-beta primer mix were used in a second PCR of roughly 7 to 11 cycles. Via MiXCR, TCRdb re-called the 5' RACE reads, giving one row per CDR3 protein. The sample has 1,500,000 or so distinct CDR3 sequences; 42% are singletons. Individuals who donated were healthy Caucasians from Russia aged about 6 to 100. Specimen: blood. This clonotype was obtained from a woman younger than 35 in good health.

The CDR3 coding sequence is TGCGCCAGCACTAAGGACAGTGCAGCCTACACTGAGCAGTTCTTC. It yields the protein CASTKDSAAYTEQFF. The V and J genes are TRBV5-1 and TRBJ2-1; D possibly corresponds to TRBD1 (6 bases). Germline values: CDR1 SGHRS, CDR2 YFSETQ. CDR3 size: 15 residues.